This TCR beta chain was captured in a study of shared clonotypes between healthy human individuals. Generated by immunoSEQ multiplex PCR, the TCRdb table keeps only in-frame clones and is missing some. The sample consists of 2,500,000 or so clones, about nine tenths of them appearing once. Study outcomes and limitations: Between a handful of donors, naive CD4 clonotypes were shared at a level of approximately 5%. Large sequencing depth failed to make sorted-subset sequencing complete, rarefaction showed.

Every contributor of samples was a Caucasian grown-up residing in Nashville, Tennessee. The germline gives CDR1 SGHAT, CDR2 FQNNGV. This CDR3 has 17 amino acids. Trimming removed 5 bases at V and 5 bases at J, with 24 bases between. A word on this clone: As yet, its antigen is unknown.

Sequenced material: naive CD4+ T cells from PBMCs. Indicated subset: CD45RA+ positively selected. This chain connects TRBV11-2 to TRBJ1-1; tentatively, D is TRBD1 (6 bases). This TCR derives from a man between 18 and 35 years old in good health. Some clones in this sample may be carry-over from other donors' samples. CDR3 nucleotides: TGTGCCAGCAGCCCCCGGTCGGGGGCGCATGAGGGAACTGAAGCTTTCTTT. It is translated as CASSPRSGAHEGTEAFF.